The rows below give T cell receptor beta chains drawn from one sample of a study of blood T cell repertoires in COVID-19. Measured with immunoSEQ multiplex PCR; TCRdb has only the in-frame clones, and not every one. Here the sample spans about 150,000 clones, 91% being singletons. The sequencing sample was made of peripheral blood. The receptor set was obtained from a man aged 45-65 years with acute or convalescent COVID-19. Both conserved end residues are part of each CDR3. Fields, in order: J gene, clone size, V gene, D gene, CDR3 DNA, CDR3 protein. D genes are given only for firm matches. Only some rows state a clone size, as once, few, many or a class for expanded clones.

>TRBJ1-2|-|TRBV2|-
TGTGCCAGCAGAGTTGAGAACAGGGCCCATGGCTACACCTTC
CASRVENRAHGYTF
>TRBJ1-2|-|TRBV11-2|-
TGTGCCAGCAGCCCCGGACTTTACTATGGCTACACCTTC
CASSPGLYYGYTF
>TRBJ2-2|-|TRBV15|-
TGTGCCACCAGCAGAGATGTGAGCGGTAACACCGGGGAGCTGTTTTTT
CATSRDVSGNTGELFF
>TRBJ1-5|-|TRBV4-1|-
TGCGCCAGCAGCCAAGAGGTACGGGGTCACAGCAATCAGCCCCAGCATTTT
CASSQEVRGHSNQPQHF
>TRBJ1-5|-|TRBV27|-
TGTGCCAGCAGTTTTTTACAGGGAAGCAATCAGCCCCAGCATTTT
CASSFLQGSNQPQHF
>TRBJ2-7|-|TRBV6-5|-
TGTGCCAGCAGGGACTATACTCTTTACGAGCAGTACTTC
CASRDYTLYEQYF
>TRBJ1-2|-|TRBV5-8|-
TGTGCCAGCATCCCAGGACACCTAGGGCATGGCTACACCTTC
CASIPGHLGHGYTF
>TRBJ2-1|-|TRBV7-8|TRBD2
TGTGCCAGCAGGACCTCTAGCGGGGGTCACAATGAGCAGTTCTTC
CASRTSSGGHNEQFF
>TRBJ2-1|once|TRBV9|TRBD2
TGTGCCAGCAGCGTACATGCTAGCGGGAGGGTTGAGCAGTTCTTC
CASSVHASGRVEQFF
>TRBJ2-2|-|TRBV4-1|-
TGCGCCAGCAGCCGATCTAGGGGGGGCACCGGGGAGCTGTTTTTT
CASSRSRGGTGELFF
>TRBJ2-5|-|TRBV10-3|TRBD1
TGTGCCATCAGTCCTGGACAGGGACAAGAGACCCAGTACTTC
CAISPGQGQETQYF
>TRBJ2-7|once|TRBV28|-
TGTGCCAGCAGTTTTCGAGGGTATGGATACGAGCAGTACTTC
CASSFRGYGYEQYF
>TRBJ2-6|-|TRBV28|-
TGTGCCAGCAGGACTCCGGGACTTTCTGGGGCCAACGTCCTGACTTTC
CASRTPGLSGANVLTF
>TRBJ2-3|-|TRBV7-8|TRBD1
TGTGCCAGCAGCCCGGACAGGGGGCTGGACACAGATACGCAGTATTTT
CASSPDRGLDTDTQYF
>TRBJ1-5|-|TRBV6-5|TRBD1
TGTGCCAGCAGGGACAGGGAGGCTCAGCCCCAGCATTTT
CASRDREAQPQHF
>TRBJ1-6|-|TRBV13|TRBD1
TGTGCCAGCAGCCCCCGACAGGGAGACTCCTATAATTCACCCCTCCACTTT
CASSPRQGDSYNSPLHF
>TRBJ2-7|-|TRBV10-2|-
TGCGCCAGCGGGGGGGGCGGGAGCTCTTTCGAGCAGTACTTC
CASGGGGSSFEQYF
>TRBJ1-6|-|TRBV27|TRBD1
TGTGCCAGCAGTTTTGGGGACAGGGGACTTTCACCCCTCCACTTT
CASSFGDRGLSPLHF
>TRBJ2-3|-|TRBV7-2|TRBD2
TGTGCCAGCAGCCGTCGACTAGCGGCAGATACGCAGTATTTT
CASSRRLAADTQYF
>TRBJ1-3|-|TRBV19|-
TGTGCCAGTAGTCGGGGGAAGGGTTACCCTGGAAACACCATATATTTT
CASSRGKGYPGNTIYF
>TRBJ2-1|-|TRBV30|-
TGTGCCTGGAATCCGGGTCGCCCTTTTTCCTACAATGAGCAGTTCTTC
CAWNPGRPFSYNEQFF
>TRBJ2-2|-|TRBV5-1|-
TGCGCCAGCAGGTGGACAACCGGGGAGCTGTTTTTT
CASRWTTGELFF
>TRBJ2-3|-|TRBV9|-
TGTGCCAGCAGCTTAACAGATACGCAGTATTTT
CASSLTDTQYF
>TRBJ1-3|few|TRBV5-1|TRBD1
TGCGCCAGCAGCTTGGGGGACAGGGAGGAAAACACCATATATTTT
CASSLGDREENTIYF
>TRBJ1-3|-|TRBV4-3|-
TGCGCCAGCAGCCCGTATACAGGTTCTGGAAACACCATATATTTT
CASSPYTGSGNTIYF
>TRBJ2-5|-|TRBV18|-
TGTGCCAGCTCACAACGGGTGAAGGATGGGGGCGAGACCCAGTACTTC
CASSQRVKDGGETQYF
>TRBJ2-3|once|TRBV11-3|-
TGTGCCAGCAGTCAGGGTGGAAGAGATACGCAGTATTTT
CASSQGGRDTQYF
>TRBJ2-7|-|TRBV10-3|-
TGTGCCATCAGCTACGGGACTTCCACCTACGAGCAGTACTTC
CAISYGTSTYEQYF
>TRBJ1-6|-|TRBV6-5|-
TGTGCCAGCAGTACCCGGTTTGATAATTCACCCCTCCACTTT
CASSTRFDNSPLHF
>TRBJ1-5|-|TRBV6-6|-
TGTGCCAGCAGTTACTCGTCGCGGGATCAGCCCCAGCATTTT
CASSYSSRDQPQHF
>TRBJ1-5|-|TRBV19|-
TGTGCCAGTAGTCTGGTCGTCGGGGGTTATCAGCCCCAGCATTTT
CASSLVVGGYQPQHF
>TRBJ1-1|once|TRBV5-1|-
TGCGCCAGCAGCATGGTCGGGAGAGGGACTGAAGCTTTCTTT
CASSMVGRGTEAFF
>TRBJ1-2|-|TRBV12-5|TRBD1
TGTGCTAGTGGTTCACTATACCCGGACAGGGGTAGATTCTATGGCTACACCTTC
CASGSLYPDRGRFYGYTF
>TRBJ2-7|-|TRBV19|-
TGTGCCAGTAGTATTGGGTCACAGGGATACGAGCAGTACTTC
CASSIGSQGYEQYF
>TRBJ1-1|-|TRBV28|-
TGTGCCAGCATCGGGGGGACCGACACTGAAGCTTTCTTT
CASIGGTDTEAFF
>TRBJ1-2|-|TRBV18|-
TGTGCCAGCTCACCGGCGAGAAGCGAAAATGGCTACACCTTC
CASSPARSENGYTF
>TRBJ2-1|-|TRBV25-1|-
TGTGCCAGCAGTGACTGGAGCGGGTCTACCAATGAGCAGTTCTTC
CASSDWSGSTNEQFF
>TRBJ2-5|-|TRBV5-4|TRBD2
TGTGCCAGCAGCTTGGCGGTAATGGGGGCTAGCGGGAGTTTGGAGACCCAGTACTTC
CASSLAVMGASGSLETQYF
>TRBJ1-1|-|TRBV5-4|-
TGTGCCAGCAGCTTGGACATCCTGAACACTGAAGCTTTCTTT
CASSLDILNTEAFF
>TRBJ2-5|-|TRBV5-1|-
TGCGCCAGCAGCTTGGAGGGGGTAGAGACCCAGTACTTC
CASSLEGVETQYF
>TRBJ2-7|-|TRBV27|-
TGTGCCAGCAGTTCAGACCCGGACAGCCTTTCCGACGAGCAGTACTTC
CASSSDPDSLSDEQYF
>TRBJ2-1|-|TRBV7-8|TRBD2
TGTGCCAGCAGCCTCCTGGGAAGCGGGGGGGCCGATGAGCAGTTCTTC
CASSLLGSGGADEQFF
>TRBJ1-1|few|TRBV6-5|TRBD1
TGTGCCAGCAGTTACTCGGCAGGGGGGACTGAAGCTTTCTTT
CASSYSAGGTEAFF
>TRBJ1-3|-|TRBV6-1|-
TGTGCCAGCAGTGAAAGTTGGGGCCGCTCTGGAAACACCATATATTTT
CASSESWGRSGNTIYF
>TRBJ1-1|-|TRBV24-1|TRBD1
TGTGCCACCGGACAGGGTACTGAAGCTTTCTTT
CATGQGTEAFF
>TRBJ2-3|few|TRBV7-6|-
TGTGCTCCTCGAGTGGATACGCAGTATTTT
CAPRVDTQYF
>TRBJ1-5|-|TRBV10-3|-
TGTGCCATCTCCGGAGGGGGGGCGAATCAGCCCCAGCATTTT
CAISGGGANQPQHF
>TRBJ1-3|-|TRBV28|TRBD1
TGTGCCAGCAGGGGGACAGGGACTGGAAACACCATATATTTT
CASRGTGTGNTIYF